Listed below are T cell receptor beta chains from one sample, sequenced in a study of blood T cell repertoires in COVID-19. The protocol was immunoSEQ multiplex PCR, while the TCRdb copy is restricted to in-frame clones and leaves out a portion. The sample has some 240,000 clones; roughly four fifths are singletons. The sequencing sample was made of peripheral blood. The receptor source for this set is a woman in her seventies with COVID-19, enrolled during active disease. The CDR3 runs from the conserved cysteine through the conserved F or W. The D gene is left open where the match is weak. Size tells how often a clone was seen (once, few, many) or the class of an expanded clone, and some rows leave it out.

j_gene | v_gene | d_gene | abundance | CDR3aa | CDR3nt
TRBJ2-6 | TRBV19 | . | . | CASRPGLSSGANVLTF | TGTGCCAGTAGGCCCGGACTGTCGTCTGGGGCCAACGTCCTGACTTTC
TRBJ2-1 | TRBV30 | . | once | CAWSEGGGNEQFF | TGTGCCTGGAGTGAAGGGGGAGGGAATGAGCAGTTCTTC
TRBJ2-1 | TRBV29-1 | . | . | CSVGRGSGNNEQFF | TGCAGCGTTGGAAGAGGGAGTGGTAACAATGAGCAGTTCTTC
TRBJ2-7 | TRBV5-1 | TRBD1 | . | CASSLEQGAYEQYF | TGCGCCAGCAGCTTGGAACAGGGGGCCTACGAGCAGTACTTC
TRBJ1-1 | TRBV4-2 | . | . | CASSQGEAGLNTEAFF | TGTGCCAGCAGCCAAGGGGAGGCAGGGTTGAACACTGAAGCTTTCTTT
TRBJ1-1 | TRBV6-5 | TRBD1 | . | CASSYGDRLVNTEAFF | TGTGCCAGCAGTTACGGGGACAGGCTAGTGAACACTGAAGCTTTCTTT
TRBJ2-2 | TRBV7-2 | . | . | CASSLFIGGTGELFF | TGTGCCAGCAGCTTATTTATAGGGGGCACCGGGGAGCTGTTTTTT
TRBJ2-7 | TRBV18 | . | once | CASSLRGRGHAGGAYEQYF | TGTGCCAGCTCGCTCCGGGGCAGGGGGCATGCGGGAGGGGCCTACGAGCAGTACTTC
TRBJ2-7 | TRBV10-2 | TRBD1 | . | CASSVTGGNLYEQYF | TGCGCCAGCAGTGTCACAGGGGGCAACCTTTACGAGCAGTACTTC
TRBJ2-3 | TRBV27 | TRBD2 | . | CASSLRLAAITDTQYF | TGTGCCAGCAGTTTAAGACTAGCGGCGATCACAGATACGCAGTATTTT
TRBJ1-1 | TRBV29-1 | . | . | CSVAGSSRAFF | TGCAGCGTTGCAGGGTCGTCGAGAGCTTTCTTT
TRBJ1-5 | TRBV4-3 | . | . | CASSQDGSHQPQHF | TGCGCCAGCAGCCAAGATGGCTCACATCAGCCCCAGCATTTT
TRBJ1-2 | TRBV27 | . | . | CASSLREGRPGNYGYTF | TGTGCCAGCAGTTTACGGGAGGGCCGTCCAGGGAACTATGGCTACACCTTC
TRBJ2-2 | TRBV7-2 | . | . | CASSARQLPGELFF | TGTGCCAGCAGCGCCCGACAGTTGCCCGGGGAGCTGTTTTTT
TRBJ1-2 | TRBV28 | . | . | CASSKGLYGYTF | TGTGCCAGCTCCAAGGGGCTCTATGGCTACACCTTC
TRBJ2-1 | TRBV7-2 | . | . | CASSFQGSLGNEQFF | TGTGCCAGCAGCTTCCAGGGGAGTCTTGGGAATGAGCAGTTCTTC
TRBJ1-5 | TRBV6-2/TRBV6-3 | TRBD1 | once | CASSYLFGQGRNSNQPQHF | TGTGCCAGCAGTTATTTGTTTGGACAGGGTCGCAATAGCAATCAGCCCCAGCATTTT
TRBJ2-3 | TRBV7-2 | . | . | CASSLGRTAADTQYF | TGTGCCAGCAGCTTAGGCCGGACAGCAGCAGATACGCAGTATTTT